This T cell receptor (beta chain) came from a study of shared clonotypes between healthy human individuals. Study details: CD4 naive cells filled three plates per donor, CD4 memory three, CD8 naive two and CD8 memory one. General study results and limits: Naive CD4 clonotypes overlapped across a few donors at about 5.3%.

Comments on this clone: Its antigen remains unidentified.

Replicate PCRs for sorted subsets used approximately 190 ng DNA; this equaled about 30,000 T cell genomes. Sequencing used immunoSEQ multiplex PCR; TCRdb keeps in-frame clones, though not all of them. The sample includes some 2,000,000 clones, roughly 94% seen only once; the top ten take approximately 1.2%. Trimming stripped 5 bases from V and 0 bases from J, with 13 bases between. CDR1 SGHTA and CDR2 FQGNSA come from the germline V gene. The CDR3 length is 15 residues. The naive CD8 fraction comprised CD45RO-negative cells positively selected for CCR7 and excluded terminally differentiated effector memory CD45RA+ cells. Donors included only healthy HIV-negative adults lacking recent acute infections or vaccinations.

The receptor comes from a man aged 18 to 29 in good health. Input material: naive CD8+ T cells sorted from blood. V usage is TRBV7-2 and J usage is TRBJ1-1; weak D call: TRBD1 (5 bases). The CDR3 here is CASSPGGGMNTEAFF. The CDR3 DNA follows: TGTGCCAGCAGCCCGGGGGGAGGTATGAACACTGAAGCTTTCTTT.